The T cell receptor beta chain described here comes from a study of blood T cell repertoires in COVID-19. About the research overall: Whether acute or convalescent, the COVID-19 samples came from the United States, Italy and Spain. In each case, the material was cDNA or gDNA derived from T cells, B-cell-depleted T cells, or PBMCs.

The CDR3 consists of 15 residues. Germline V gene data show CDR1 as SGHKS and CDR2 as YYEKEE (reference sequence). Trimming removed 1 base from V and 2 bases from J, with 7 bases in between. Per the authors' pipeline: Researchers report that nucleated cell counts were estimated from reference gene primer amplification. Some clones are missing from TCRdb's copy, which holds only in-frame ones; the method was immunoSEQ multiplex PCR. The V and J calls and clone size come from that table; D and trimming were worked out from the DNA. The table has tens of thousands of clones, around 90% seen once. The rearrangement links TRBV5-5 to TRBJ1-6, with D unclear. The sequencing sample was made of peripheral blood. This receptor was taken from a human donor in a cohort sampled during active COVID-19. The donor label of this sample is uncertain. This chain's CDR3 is CASSLREAYNSPLHF. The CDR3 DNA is TGTGCCAGCAGCTTGCGGGAGGCCTATAATTCACCCCTCCACTTT.